One sample yielded the 9 T cell receptor beta chains listed below, sequenced in a study of identifying expanded T cells in peripheral blood. Clones were sequenced by immunoSEQ multiplex PCR, and TCRdb holds only the in-frame ones, with some missing. The sample carries more than 85,000 clones, about 91% recorded once. Sequenced input: blood. These receptors originate from a person between 18 and 75 years old in good health.

This clone was seen a few times. The chain carries TRBV29-1 and TRBJ1-2; 11 bases are shared with TRBD1. The CDR3 spans 19 residues. The V gene's germline CDR1 is SQVTM and CDR2 ANQGSEA. Trimming at V came to 3 bases and at J to 0 bases, leaving 15 bases not matched to a gene. The CDR3 here is CSVDYWTGGRGSPNYGYTF. The CDR3, as DNA: TGCAGCGTTGACTATTGGACAGGGGGCCGCGGTAGCCCTAACTATGGCTACACCTTC.

The count of this clone is one. The CDR3 sequence: CASSPPLGQGMFSGNTIYF. The CDR3 region has the DNA TGTGCCAGCTCGCCCCCACTGGGACAGGGAATGTTCTCTGGAAACACCATATATTTT. This chain links TRBV18 with TRBJ1-3; the match to TRBD1 covers 9 bases. The CDR3 has 19 amino acids. CDR1 and CDR2 from the germline V gene are KGHSH and LQKENI. After removal of 6 bases from V and 0 bases from J, the junction contained 15 bases not matched to a gene.

The J gene is TRBJ2-2, the V gene TRBV5-1, with D perhaps TRBD2 (5 bases). V lost 5 bases to trimming and J lost 0 bases, with 8 bases between them. CDR3 size: 14 residues. Germline V lookup: CDR1 SGHRS, CDR2 YFSETQ. As DNA, the CDR3 is TGCGCCAGCAGTCGGACTTCGAACACCGGGGAGCTGTTTTTT. It is translated as CASSRTSNTGELFF. The full variable domain, rest sourced from reference TRBV5-1 and TRBJ2-2, is KAGVTQTPRYLIKTRGQQVTLSCSPISGHRSVSWYQQTPGQGLQFLFEYFSETQRNKGNFPGRFSGRQFSNSRSEMNVSTLELGDSALYLCASSRTSNTGELFFGEGSRLTVL.

The V gene is TRBV18, the J gene TRBJ2-3; D call uncertain. Germline V gene sequence: CDR1 KGHSH, CDR2 LQKENI. V was pared by 11 bases and J by 0 bases, with 12 bases between. This CDR3 has 13 residues. The CDR3 DNA reads TGTGCCGGCAGGCTCTCGAGCACAGATACGCAGTATTTT. Translated: CAGRLSSTDTQYF.

The rearrangement uses TRBV27 and TRBJ1-1, with 9 bases aligning to TRBD1. This CDR3 region has 14 residues. Germline lookup yields CDR1 MNHEY and CDR2 SMNVEV (reference sequence). The V segment lost 5 bases and the J segment 0 bases; nucleotides outside the gene matches: 1. The CDR3 DNA sequence: TGTGCCAGCAGTAACAGGGGGCTGAACACTGAAGCTTTCTTT. Encoded protein: CASSNRGLNTEAFF.

This chain links TRBV6-1 with TRBJ1-1; weak D call: TRBD1 (6 bases). This CDR3 is 14 amino acids long. Germline V gene data show CDR1 as MNHNS and CDR2 as SASEGT. Trimming left V 2 bases short and J 5 bases short, with 12 bases between. The CDR3 DNA reads as TGTGCCAGCAGTGAAAACAGGGTGAGAACTGAAGCTTTCTTT. This codes for CASSENRVRTEAFF.

The chain couples TRBV9 to TRBJ2-7; 7 positions match TRBD1. With V trimmed by 1 base and J by 7 bases, 17 bases remained unmatched. Germline values: CDR1 SGDLS, CDR2 YYNGEE. CDR3 length: 17 amino acids. The CDR3 spells CASSVSLTGIFSGEQYF. CDR3 sequence (DNA): TGTGCCAGCAGCGTATCATTGACAGGGATCTTCTCGGGGGAGCAGTACTTC.

This sequence joins TRBV6-6 and TRBJ2-7; D possibly uses TRBD1 or TRBD2 (5 bases each). V was cut by 8 bases and J by 3 bases, with 17 bases left in between. Germline values: CDR1 MNHNY, CDR2 SVGAGI (reference sequence). The CDR3 is 14 residues long. The CDR3 loop is CASQMGESIYEQYF. The DNA for the CDR3 is TGTGCCAGCCAAATGGGGGAGTCAATCTACGAGCAGTACTTC.

The chain joins TRBV19 to TRBJ2-5; tentatively, D is TRBD1 (6 bases). V was shortened by 3 bases and J by 2 bases, with 10 bases between the two germline ends. Looked up from germline, CDR1 is LNHDA and CDR2 is SQIVND (reference sequence). The CDR3 runs to 14 residues. Written as DNA, the CDR3 is TGTGCCAGTAGTATCCCAGGGGAACAAGAGACCCAGTACTTC. It encodes CASSIPGEQETQYF.